This TCR beta chain was recorded in a study of Ad26.COV2.S vaccination and SARS-CoV-2 variants. The treatment here: around 19 received Ad26.COV2.S at low or high dose, single or two shots; about five received placebo; per-sample allocation not given. Material that was analyzed had been drawn on day 63 after the first vaccine or placebo injection. An 18-55-year-old adult in Boston served as donor. Assay: immunoSEQ multiplex PCR; the TCRdb copy retains only in-frame clones and omits some. The table shows about 260,000 clones, with approximately 90% occurring only once. The study, taken as a whole, reports: CD8+ and CD4+ T cells specific for spike reportedly responded with substantial breadth after vaccination. The study found similar non-spike TCR breadth in vaccine and placebo recipients.

Of note for this clone: Its antigen is unknown.

The CDR3 is made up of 17 amino acids. Per germline, CDR1 MGHDK and CDR2 SYGVNS. V gave up 2 bases and J gave up 4 bases; unmatched junction bases: 13. The rearrangement uses TRBV25-1 and TRBJ1-2, with 7 positions matching TRBD1. This TCR derives from a person aged 18 to 59 who received the Ad26.COV2.S COVID-19 vaccine or a placebo. This specimen was peripheral blood, taken in a trial of Ad26.COV2.S vaccine versus placebo. The CDR3 reads CASSEATGADTLYGYTF. The CDR3 bases are TGTGCCAGCAGTGAAGCTACAGGGGCGGATACTCTCTATGGCTACACCTTC.